This TCR beta chain derives from a study of T cells in Graves' hyperthyroidism and ophthalmopathy. Overall study results and limits: Within blood appeared most thyroid clonotypes that had expanded above 0.001. Ophthalmopathy and stable hyperthyroidism were separated by a 13 V-J model.

Amplification of TCR beta CDR3 regions used RNA as the template. Carried out on the TCR CDR3, a first-round RT-PCR used the HTBI primer set. TCRdb reprocessed the multiplex PCR reads with MiXCR, giving one entry per CDR3 protein. The sample has some 600,000 distinct CDR3 sequences; about half are singletons. Of note for this clonotype: No antigen is known for it.

Uncontrolled infections, other autoimmune diseases, pregnancy or lactation led to exclusion of patients. In making diagnoses, clinical symptoms, serum thyroxine and TRAb, thyroid ultrasound and orbital computed tomography were all used. Sample: peripheral blood or thyroid tissue (not recorded which). The TCR was taken from a young woman with Graves' hyperthyroidism.

The CDR3 reads CASLGLNTEAFF. The CDR3 nucleotides read TGTGCCAGCCTGGGGTTGAACACTGAAGCTTTCTTT. V and J are TRBV7-6 and TRBJ1-1; no clear D gene. Germline V gives CDR1 SGHVS, CDR2 FNYEAQ. V lost 8 bases and J 0 bases, leaving 7 bases between the germline ends. This CDR3 region has 12 residues. The variable domain in full, with the rest retrieved from reference TRBV7-6 and TRBJ1-1, is GAGVSQSPRYKVTKRGQDVALRCDPISGHVSLYWYRQALGQGPEFLTYFNYEAQQDKSGLPNDRFSAERPEGSISTLTIQRTEQRDSAMYRCASLGLNTEAFFGQGTRLTVV.